This TCR beta chain was identified during a study of shared clonotypes between healthy human individuals. Measured with immunoSEQ multiplex PCR; TCRdb has only the in-frame clones, and not every one. The sample contains hundreds of thousands of clones, approximately 96% of which appear only once. Terminally differentiated effector memory CD45RA+ cells were left out of the naive CD8 fraction, which was CD45RO-negative and positively selected for CCR7. The J segment lost 7 bases and the V segment lost 1 base, leaving 11 bases of the junction unmatched. CDR1 and CDR2 (germline): SGHVS, FNYEAQ. This CDR3 comprises 17 residues.

This sequence was found in a woman aged 25 to 45 in good health. The rearrangement uses TRBV7-6 and TRBJ1-4, with TRBD1 identical over 8 bases. Sequencing was carried out using naive CD8+ T cells sorted from blood. The CDR3 reads CASSLVGQGARVEKLFF. In nucleotides, the CDR3 is TGTGCCAGCAGCTTAGTGGGCCAGGGGGCGCGAGTTGAAAAACTGTTTTTT.